Listed here are 11 T cell receptor beta chains from one sample, sequenced in a study of blood T cells in healthy people across ages (dated by TCRdb to between 2015 and 2016). The method behind the library was 5' RACE. The reads were generated on an Illumina HiSeq 2500. A second 7 to 11 cycle PCR used a sample-barcoded 5' primer and a J-beta primer mix. TCRdb applied fastp at Q25 and MiXCR to the public reads, then kept only in-frame beta chains. Records with the same CDR3 protein are collapsed into one entry carrying the most frequent genes and DNA. Present in this sample are over a million distinct CDR3 sequences, 42% of which were seen just once. Less than 8% of the sample is held by the ten biggest clonotypes. Source material: blood. These receptors originate from a woman aged 18-29 years in good health.

The J gene is TRBJ2-7, the V gene TRBV28; 11 bases map to TRBD1. Trimming cost V 10 bases and J 5 bases; bases outside gene matches: 13. CDR3 size: 15 residues. CDR1 is MDHEN and CDR2 is SYDVKM in the germline V gene. In nucleotides, the CDR3 is TGTGCCACCGCCCCAGGGGACAGGGGGTTACACGAGCAGTACTTC. It encodes CATAPGDRGLHEQYF.

This clonotype was seen more than once but under ten times. The chain is built from TRBV29-1 and TRBJ2-3; possible D gene TRBD1, 5 bases. The germline CDR1 and CDR2 sequences are SQVTM and ANQGSEA. Trimming stripped 5 bases from V and 3 bases from J, with 12 bases between. The CDR3 extends over 13 amino acids. The CDR3: CSVLGRVTDTQYF. Written as DNA, the CDR3 is TGCAGCGTTTTGGGCAGGGTTACAGATACGCAGTATTTT.

The CDR3 DNA follows: TGTGCCAGCAGTTTAGCAACAGAGTACTATGGCTACACCTTC. It is translated as CASSLATEYYGYTF. The V and J genes are TRBV12-3 or TRBV12-4 and TRBJ1-2; D not resolved. Trimming stripped 0 bases from V and 3 bases from J, with 8 bases between. The CDR3 has 14 amino acids.

This clonotype has a count of ten or more. The gene calls are TRBV7-2 and TRBJ2-7, with unresolved D. This CDR3 has 13 amino acids. Looked up from germline, CDR1 is SGHTA and CDR2 is FQGNSA. The V gene lost 1 base and the J gene lost 2 bases, with 6 bases spanning the gap. The CDR3 is CASSLESPYEQYF. For the CDR3, the DNA is TGTGCCAGCAGCTTAGAATCCCCCTACGAGCAGTACTTC.

This clonotype was seen more than once but under ten times. The chain carries TRBV7-2 and TRBJ2-7; 9 bases are a match to TRBD2. V shed 5 bases and J 3 bases; nucleotides not matched to a gene: 8. This CDR3 spans 15 amino acids. Germline loops: CDR1 SGHTA, CDR2 FQGNSA. The CDR3 sequence is CASSERLAANYEQYF. The CDR3 nucleotides read TGTGCCAGCAGCGAACGACTAGCGGCAAACTACGAGCAGTACTTC.

The chain couples TRBV10-1 to TRBJ2-2; no clear D. The CDR3 is 13 amino acids. V was clipped by 0 bases and J by 3 bases, with 2 bases between them. In germline, CDR1 is WNHNN, CDR2 SYGVQD (reference sequence). In nucleotides, the CDR3 is TGCGCCAGCAGTGAGTCCCACACCGGGGAGCTGTTTTTT. This codes for CASSESHTGELFF.

This clonotype was found a few times. The CDR3 loop reads CASSVRTGNTEAFF. The CDR3 nucleotides are TGTGCCAGCAGTGTCCGGACAGGTAACACTGAAGCTTTCTTT. V usage is TRBV12-3 or TRBV12-4 and J usage is TRBJ1-1, with 7 bases that match TRBD1. V lost 5 bases and J lost 2; bases outside the gene matches: 5. This CDR3 has 14 amino acids.

The rearrangement links TRBV6-5 to TRBJ2-1; TRBD2 agrees at 10 bases. Germline assignment: CDR1 MNHEY and CDR2 SVGAGI. The trim removed 10 bases at V and 9 bases at J, leaving 9 bases unmatched. CDR3 length equals 13 residues. CDR3 DNA sequence: TGTGCCACCAAGGGGACTAGCGATGGTGAGCAGTTCTTC. As protein: CATKGTSDGEQFF.

The table lists this clonotype with a few counts. The J gene is TRBJ2-3, the V gene TRBV6-2 or TRBV6-3; 14 bases agree with TRBD2. V dropped 6 bases and J dropped 5; count of bases not matched to a gene: 10. CDR3 size: 17 residues. CDR1 is MNHEY and CDR2 is SVGEGT in the germline V gene. In DNA, the CDR3 is TGTGCCAGCAGCCCACCCGGACTAGCGGGAGGTGAAGATACGCAGTATTTT. Translation: CASSPPGLAGGEDTQYF.

V and J are TRBV9 and TRBJ2-5; 7 nucleotides match TRBD1. CDR1 and CDR2 (germline): SGDLS, YYNGEE. V lost 4 bases and J lost 1; bases outside the gene matches: 13. The CDR3 runs 17 residues. The CDR3 reads CASSSPPRQGTQETQYF. CDR3 DNA: TGTGCCAGCAGCTCTCCCCCGAGACAGGGAACCCAAGAGACCCAGTACTTC. The variable domain in full, completed from reference TRBV9 and TRBJ2-5, reads DSGVTQTPKHLITATGQRVTLRCSPRSGDLSVYWYQQSLDQGLQFLIQYYNGEERAKGNILERFSAQQFPDLHSELNLSSLELGDSALYFCASSSPPRQGTQETQYFGPGTRLLVL.

The chain combines TRBV10-3 with TRBJ2-1; the D is unclear. CDR1 ENHRY and CDR2 SYGVKD come from the germline V gene. The CDR3 length is 11 residues. V was shortened by 2 bases and J by 9 bases, with 5 bases between the two germline ends. This CDR3 is CAISEVAEQFF. CDR3 sequence (DNA): TGTGCCATCAGTGAGGTAGCTGAGCAGTTCTTC.